The sequence of this T cell receptor beta chain was determined in a study of blood T cell repertoires in COVID-19. About the study: Sample material is recorded as cDNA or gDNA derived from T cells, B-cell-depleted T cells, or PBMCs.

Only in-frame clones appear in the TCRdb table, and some are missing; sequencing was by immunoSEQ multiplex PCR. The sample includes about 120,000 clones, about 88% of them seen just once. The CDR3 has 15 amino acids. Unmatched junction bases numbered 5, after V lost 2 bases and J lost 10 bases. Germline V gene sequence: CDR1 SGHNT, CDR2 YENEEA. Sample: peripheral blood. The sequence came from a woman aged 45-60 years with acute or convalescent COVID-19. The V and J genes are TRBV11-3 and TRBJ2-1; 13 bases fit TRBD2. DNA of the CDR3: TGTGCCAGCAGCTTATTCGTGACTAGCGGGGGGGAGCAGTTCTTC. Translation gives CASSLFVTSGGEQFF.